This passage covers 17 T cell receptor beta chains from one sample sequenced in a study of long-term antiretroviral therapy in people with HIV. Samples were assayed with immunoSEQ v3.0 at survey level. Clones were sequenced by immunoSEQ multiplex PCR, and TCRdb holds only the in-frame ones, with some missing. Among fewer than 20,000 clones, around 73% were seen once, and the ten largest hold roughly an eighth. The specimen comprised unsorted PBMCs, sampled 0.3 years after starting antiretroviral therapy. The receptors were sampled from a woman aged 45-59 years with HIV.

This clone was found a few times. The V gene is TRBV7-2, the J gene TRBJ2-2; the D gene is possibly TRBD1 (6 bases). CDR3 length: 14 amino acids. CDR1 and CDR2 from the germline V gene are SGHTA and FQGNSA. Trimming removed 1 base at V and 7 bases at J, with 10 bases between. The DNA of the CDR3 is TGTGCCAGCAGCTTAGGCTTGACAGGCGGGGAGCTGTTTTTT. Encoded protein: CASSLGLTGGELFF.

This clone was seen just once. J is TRBJ2-7 and V is TRBV14; weak D call: TRBD1 (5 bases). The CDR3 loop spans 15 amino acids. The germline V and J ends were trimmed by 8 bases and 3 bases, with 20 bases remaining between them. The germline V gene encodes CDR1 SGHDN and CDR2 FVKESK. CDR3 in DNA: TGTGCCAGCTTCCTCGATGTGACCGACAGCTACGAGCAGTACGTC. This codes for CASFLDVTDSYEQYV.

This clone is medium-sized by share. The chain links TRBV19 to TRBJ1-2, with TRBD1 matching over 7 bases. V trimming: 7 bases; J trimming: 3 bases; junction bases outside the gene matches: 8. The germline V gene has CDR1 LNHDA and CDR2 SQIVND (reference sequence). This CDR3 has 14 residues. The CDR3 protein is CASKGTGEHYGYTF. For the CDR3, the DNA is TGTGCCAGTAAGGGAACAGGGGAACACTATGGCTACACCTTC.

This rearrangement joins TRBV18 to TRBJ1-2; D is unclear. Trimming took off 0 bases at V and 10 bases at J, with 15 bases between the two ends. The CDR3 consists of 14 residues. Germline CDR1 and CDR2: KGHSH and LQKENI. CDR3 nucleotides: TGTGCCAGCTCACCACCTACGGGATCCCCTAACTACACCTTC. It specifies CASSPPTGSPNYTF.

The genes are TRBV5-1 and TRBJ2-2; TRBD2 matches 11 bases. The CDR3 has 18 amino acids. Looked up from germline, CDR1 is SGHRS and CDR2 is YFSETQ. The ends lost 2 bases at V and 2 bases at J; junction bases unmatched: 8. CDR3 coding DNA: TGCGCCAGCAGCTTCGGTCTACTAGCGGGGGCTAACACCGGGGAGCTGTTTTTT. Protein sequence: CASSFGLLAGANTGELFF.

The chain couples TRBV7-9 to TRBJ2-2; D gene ambiguous. V lost 4 bases, J lost 0 bases, and 12 bases lay in between. The CDR3 is 16 amino acids. CDR1 and CDR2 (germline): SEHNR, FQNEAQ (reference sequence). CDR3 DNA sequence: TGTGCCAGCAGCTCTGGACGGCTCGCGAACACCGGGGAGCTGTTTTTT. Translating gives CASSSGRLANTGELFF. Using reference TRBV7-9 and TRBJ2-2 for the parts outside the CDR3, the full variable domain is DTGVSQNPRHKITKRGQNVTFRCDPISEHNRLYWYRQTLGQGPEFLTYFQNEAQLEKSRLLSDRFSAERPKGSFSTLEIQRTEQGDSAMYLCASSSGRLANTGELFFGEGSRLTVL.

A remark on this clone: One end of the junction is discordant with germline, which a read error may explain. The chain employs TRBV6-1 and TRBJ2-2; D remains unclear. Germline values: CDR1 MNHNS, CDR2 SASEGT. This CDR3 has 14 residues. This CDR3 reads CATSTRIDTGELFF. CDR3 DNA: TGTGCCACCAGTACCAGAATCGACACCGGGGAGCTGTTTTTT.

This clone was detected once. The J gene is TRBJ2-7, the V gene TRBV5-4, with 7 bases matching TRBD1. With 2 bases clipped from V and 0 bases from J, the junction kept 5 bases outside the gene matches. Germline lookup yields CDR1 SGHNT and CDR2 YYREEE (reference sequence). The CDR3 loop spans 15 amino acids. The chain's CDR3 is CASSLTTGPSYEQYF. The CDR3 nucleotides read TGTGCCAGCAGCTTAACGACAGGGCCCTCCTACGAGCAGTACTTC.

The rearrangement joins TRBV5-1 to TRBJ2-5; weak D call: TRBD1 (5 bases). Germline V CDR1 and CDR2: SGHRS, YFSETQ. V shed 5 bases and J shed 5 bases, with 19 bases lying between them. CDR3 length: 15 amino acids. The CDR3 DNA follows: TGCGCCAGCAGTGGGGCTAGTAACCCTGGGGAGACCCAGTACTTC. It yields the protein CASSGASNPGETQYF. Full variable domain (outside the CDR3, taken from reference TRBV5-1 and TRBJ2-5): KAGVTQTPRYLIKTRGQQVTLSCSPISGHRSVSWYQQTPGQGLQFLFEYFSETQRNKGNFPGRFSGRQFSNSRSEMNVSTLELGDSALYLCASSGASNPGETQYFGPGTRLLVL.

The V call is TRBV27, the J call TRBJ2-2, with D tentatively TRBD2 (6 bases). V gave up 6 bases and J gave up 9 bases, with 17 bases separating them. There are 14 residues in the CDR3. From germline, CDR1 is MNHEY and CDR2 SMNVEV (reference sequence). In DNA, the CDR3 is TGTGCCAGCAGAGTCCGGGACTCTCACCGGGAGCTGTTTTTT. Translating gives CASRVRDSHRELFF.

The chain carries TRBV6-6 and TRBJ1-5; maybe TRBD1 (6 bases). Between the trimmed V and J ends, which lost 0 bases and 0 bases, there was a span of 9 bases. The CDR3 is 16 amino acids. Germline-derived CDR1 and CDR2 are MNHNY and SVGAGI (reference sequence). The chain's CDR3 is CASSYSRGISNQPQHF. As DNA, the CDR3 is TGTGCCAGCAGTTACTCGAGGGGGATTAGCAATCAGCCCCAGCATTTT.

The chain employs TRBV20-1 and TRBJ2-7, with a weak D call TRBD1 (5 bases). V lost 2 bases to trimming and J lost 5 bases, with 7 bases between them. Looked up from germline, CDR1 is DFQATT and CDR2 is SNEGSKA (reference sequence). The CDR3 has 11 amino acids. CDR3 nucleotides: TGCAGTGCTAGATGGGGCAACGAGCAGTACGTC. Residues: CSARWGNEQYV.

This chain joins TRBV6-1 and TRBJ2-2; 9 nucleotides align to TRBD2. This CDR3 is 15 amino acids long. With V trimmed by 4 bases and J by 3 bases, 3 bases remained unmatched. CDR1 MNHNS and CDR2 SASEGT come from the germline V gene. The CDR3 reads CASSVAGAYTGELFF. CDR3 DNA: TGTGCCAGCAGTGTAGCGGGGGCCTACACCGGGGAGCTGTTTTTT.

J is TRBJ2-2 and V is TRBV2, with TRBD2 as a possible D gene (5 bases). Per the germline V gene, CDR1 is SNHLY and CDR2 is FYNNEI. V was cut by 0 bases and J by 6 bases, with 14 bases left in between. The CDR3 loop spans 16 amino acids. The CDR3 DNA reads TGTGCCAGCAGTGAAGCACGGGCCGGGGTCCCCGGGGAGCTGTTTTTT. As protein: CASSEARAGVPGELFF.

J is TRBJ2-3 and V is TRBV29-1; TRBD2 aligns across 9 bases. Trimming at V came to 4 bases and at J to 0 bases, leaving 8 bases not matched to a gene. The germline V gene encodes CDR1 SQVTM and CDR2 ANQGSEA. This CDR3 comprises 16 residues. CDR3 in amino acids: CSVAAASGTSTDTQYF. For the CDR3, the DNA is TGCAGCGTTGCCGCGGCTAGCGGGACTAGCACAGATACGCAGTATTTT.

J is TRBJ1-3 and V is TRBV28; D perhaps matches TRBD1 (5 bases). The CDR3 is 15 residues long. Germline V gives CDR1 MDHEN, CDR2 SYDVKM. Trimming stripped 5 bases from V and 3 bases from J, with 14 bases between. The CDR3: CASSPLPGDGNTIYF. CDR3 nucleotide sequence: TGTGCCAGCAGTCCCTTGCCGGGGGATGGAAACACCATATATTTT.

This chain joins TRBV5-5 and TRBJ1-5, with a weak D call TRBD1 (5 bases). Per germline, CDR1 SGHKS and CDR2 YYEKEE (reference sequence). The CDR3 is made up of 14 amino acids. Trimming shortened V by 0 bases and J by 3 bases, and 7 bases separated the two germline ends. CDR3 amino acids: CASSLAGPNQPQHF. The CDR3 region has the DNA TGTGCCAGCAGCTTGGCAGGGCCCAATCAGCCCCAGCATTTT.